The TCR beta chain under discussion was sequenced for a study of cytomegalovirus exposure and HLA in healthy donors (TCRdb year 2017). With respect to the entire study: According to a later analysis, one platform produced both the roughly 130 validation repertoires and the 670 or so repertoires of the first cohort. The study was designed to test whether signatures of past pathogen exposure could be identified by cataloging public T cell receptors. Along with the approximately 600-subject first cohort, a separate validation cohort of 120 different subjects was used. The study combined high-throughput TCR immunosequencing, statistical association of individual TCRs with disease status, and machine learning to predict cytomegalovirus infection status. The research as a whole found: The authors suggested that the approach could potentially be extended to other disease states and immunological phenotypes. The classifier was reported to diagnose cytomegalovirus status with high specificity and sensitivity in both the original cohort and the validation cohort. Most TCR sequences were observed very rarely across donors, whereas some public TCRs were present in many individuals. The validation cohort had no HLA typing available for a later analysis, so co-occurrence within that cohort was assessed over all 130 or so repertoires. In a later analysis, TCRs clustered in the first cohort were found to also tend to co-occur in the 100 to 150 validation repertoires, with approximately 93% of cluster scores above 0. In vitro tests confirmed that a few of the cytomegalovirus-associated TCR beta chains recognize cytomegalovirus antigens. A total of 150 to 200 TCR beta chains were listed by the study as associated with cytomegalovirus.

V ends up 0 bases short and J 5 bases short, with an unmatched junction base count of 5. CDR1 and CDR2, per the germline V gene, are LGHNA and YNFKEQ. The CDR3 starts with the cysteine, ends with the phenylalanine, and has 17 residues. The only DNA kept is the CDR3, 51 bases in frame from the first base. Libraries were built with the immunoSEQ multiplex PCR assay. The study's processing was this. A statistical classification framework was developed to diagnose cytomegalovirus status using the catalog of TCR beta chain sequences. In TCRdb, the immuneACCESS table is reduced to in-frame sequences with V and J assigned. These tables do not hold every clone; where another copy was compared, an unresolved V gene accounts for under half, and the others remain unexplained. Clone size and V and J calls were adopted from that table, with D and trimming inferred from the DNA. The sample profile shows some 230,000 clones; 85% to 95% of them were found once. Of the sample, roughly 1% is held by the ten largest clones.

To note about this clone: The clone's antigen remains unknown. Base qualities are not at hand, and no much larger clone is one base apart.

The donors belonged to the validation cohort of about 130 subjects, which was separate from the approximately 700-subject first cohort. The sequence was collected from a woman between 18 and 29 years old in good health and CMV-seronegative. Sequenced input: PBMCs. Recombination joined TRBV4-2 with TRBJ2-5, with 14 bases in between that match TRBD2. The CDR3 protein is CASSQETSGRAVETQYF. In nucleotide form, the sequence is TGTGCCAGCAGCCAAGAGACTAGCGGGAGGGCCGTGGAGACCCAGTACTTC.